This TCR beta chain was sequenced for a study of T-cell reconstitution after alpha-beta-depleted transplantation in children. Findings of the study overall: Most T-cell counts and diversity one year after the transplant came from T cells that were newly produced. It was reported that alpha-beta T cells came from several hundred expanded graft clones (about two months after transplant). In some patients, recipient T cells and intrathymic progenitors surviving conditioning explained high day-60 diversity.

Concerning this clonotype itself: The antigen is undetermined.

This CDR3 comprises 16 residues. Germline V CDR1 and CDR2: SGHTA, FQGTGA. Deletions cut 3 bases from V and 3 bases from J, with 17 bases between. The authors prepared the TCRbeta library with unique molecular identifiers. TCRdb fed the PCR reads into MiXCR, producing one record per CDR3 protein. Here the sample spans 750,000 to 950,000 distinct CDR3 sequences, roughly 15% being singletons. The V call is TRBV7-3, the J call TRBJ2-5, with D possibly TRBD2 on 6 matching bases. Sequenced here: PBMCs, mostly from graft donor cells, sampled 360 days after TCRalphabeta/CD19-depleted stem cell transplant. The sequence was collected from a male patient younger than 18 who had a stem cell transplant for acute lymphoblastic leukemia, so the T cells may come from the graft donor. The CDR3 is CASSLGLLDGKETQYF. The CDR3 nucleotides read TGTGCCAGCAGCTTGGGACTCCTTGACGGCAAAGAGACCCAGTACTTC. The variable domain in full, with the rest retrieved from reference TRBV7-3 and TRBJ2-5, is GAGVSQTPSNKVTEKGKYVELRCDPISGHTALYWYRQSLGQGPEFLIYFQGTGAADDSGLPNDRFFAVRPEGSVSTLKIQRTERGDSAVYLCASSLGLLDGKETQYFGPGTRLLVL.